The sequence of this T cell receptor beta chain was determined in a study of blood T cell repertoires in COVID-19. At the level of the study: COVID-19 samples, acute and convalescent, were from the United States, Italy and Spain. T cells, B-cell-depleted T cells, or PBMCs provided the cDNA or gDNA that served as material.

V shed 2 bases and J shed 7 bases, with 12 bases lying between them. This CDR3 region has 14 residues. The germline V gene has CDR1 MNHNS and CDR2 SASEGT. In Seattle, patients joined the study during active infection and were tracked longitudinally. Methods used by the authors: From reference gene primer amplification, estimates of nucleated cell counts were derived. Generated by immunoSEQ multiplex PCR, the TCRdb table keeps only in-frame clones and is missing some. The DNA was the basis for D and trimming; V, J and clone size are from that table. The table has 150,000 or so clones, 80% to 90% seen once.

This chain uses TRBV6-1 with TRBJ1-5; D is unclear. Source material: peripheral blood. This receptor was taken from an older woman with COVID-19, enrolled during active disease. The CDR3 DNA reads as TGTGCCAGCAGTGAACTCCCCGGAGGACAGCCCCAGCATTTT. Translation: CASSELPGGQPQHF.